A selection of T cell receptor beta chains follows, all from one sample in a study of blood T cell repertoires in COVID-19. Assay: immunoSEQ multiplex PCR; the TCRdb copy retains only in-frame clones and omits some. In the table there are more than 300,000 clones, 85% to 95% of which are singletons. The source material was PBMCs or T cells enriched from blood (not recorded which). The receptors shown here come from a woman under 40 who had been exposed to COVID-19. The CDR3 runs from the conserved cysteine through the conserved F or W. D genes are given only for firm matches. For some rows the clone size is stated as once, few or many, or as a class when expanded; others skip it.

cdr3_aa: CASRGTGWVGYTF; cdr3_nt: TGTGCCAGCCGCGGGACAGGGTGGGTTGGCTACACCTTC; d_call: TRBD1; v_call: TRBV4-2; clone_size: .; j_call: TRBJ1-2
cdr3_aa: CASSPSPGTGKSYEQYF; cdr3_nt: TGTGCCAGCAGCCCTTCTCCCGGGACAGGGAAATCCTACGAGCAGTACTTC; d_call: TRBD1; v_call: TRBV2; clone_size: .; j_call: TRBJ2-7
cdr3_aa: CAISISDGNEQFF; cdr3_nt: TGTGCCATCAGTATATCAGATGGCAATGAGCAGTTCTTC; d_call: .; v_call: TRBV10-3; clone_size: .; j_call: TRBJ2-1
cdr3_aa: CASSYERSNQPQHF; cdr3_nt: TGTGCCAGCAGTTATGAGAGGAGCAATCAGCCCCAGCATTTT; d_call: .; v_call: TRBV6-2/TRBV6-3; clone_size: .; j_call: TRBJ1-5
cdr3_aa: CASTEGGSGGANVLTF; cdr3_nt: TGTGCCAGCACCGAGGGAGGTTCGGGCGGGGCCAACGTCCTGACTTTC; d_call: .; v_call: TRBV5-4; clone_size: once; j_call: TRBJ2-6
cdr3_aa: CAIYDGGWDEQYF; cdr3_nt: TGTGCCATCTACGACGGGGGTTGGGACGAGCAGTACTTC; d_call: .; v_call: TRBV2; clone_size: .; j_call: TRBJ2-7
cdr3_aa: CASSLVQNTEAFF; cdr3_nt: TGTGCCAGCAGCTTAGTCCAGAACACTGAAGCTTTCTTT; d_call: .; v_call: TRBV13; clone_size: .; j_call: TRBJ1-1
cdr3_aa: CASSVGPGGREAFF; cdr3_nt: TGTGCCAGCAGCGTAGGACCAGGGGGCCGAGAAGCTTTCTTT; d_call: TRBD1; v_call: TRBV9; clone_size: .; j_call: TRBJ1-1
cdr3_aa: CASSQAAGTGYEQYF; cdr3_nt: TGCGCCAGCAGCCAAGCTGCCGGGACAGGCTACGAGCAGTACTTC; d_call: TRBD1; v_call: TRBV4-1; clone_size: .; j_call: TRBJ2-7
cdr3_aa: CASRARTGATGELFF; cdr3_nt: TGTGCCAGCAGGGCCCGGACAGGAGCCACCGGGGAGCTGTTTTTT; d_call: TRBD1; v_call: TRBV2; clone_size: .; j_call: TRBJ2-2
cdr3_aa: CASSIYSARADTQYF; cdr3_nt: TGTGCCAGCAGTATTTACTCCGCGCGCGCAGATACGCAGTATTTT; d_call: .; v_call: TRBV2; clone_size: .; j_call: TRBJ2-3
cdr3_aa: CASSSTGGNSPLHF; cdr3_nt: TGTGCCAGCAGCTCGACCGGGGGGAATTCACCCCTCCACTTT; d_call: .; v_call: TRBV7-3; clone_size: once; j_call: TRBJ1-6
cdr3_aa: CATSSQGVQSDGYTF; cdr3_nt: TGTGCCACCAGCTCCCAGGGGGTGCAATCGGATGGCTACACCTTC; d_call: TRBD1; v_call: TRBV24-1; clone_size: .; j_call: TRBJ1-2
cdr3_aa: CASSQGSGGGYEQYF; cdr3_nt: TGTGCCAGCAGCCAAGGATCAGGGGGTGGCTACGAGCAGTACTTC; d_call: TRBD1; v_call: TRBV3-1/TRBV3-2; clone_size: .; j_call: TRBJ2-7
cdr3_aa: CASSAGTGGYEQYF; cdr3_nt: TGTGCCAGCAGCGCCGGGACAGGGGGATACGAGCAGTACTTC; d_call: TRBD1; v_call: TRBV6-5; clone_size: few; j_call: TRBJ2-7
cdr3_aa: CATSDTKTGPFYNEQFF; cdr3_nt: TGTGCCACCAGTGATACTAAGACAGGGCCCTTCTACAATGAGCAGTTCTTC; d_call: TRBD1; v_call: TRBV24-1; clone_size: .; j_call: TRBJ2-1
cdr3_aa: CASSFMGGRRAFF; cdr3_nt: TGTGCCAGCAGCTTTATGGGGGGGCGACGAGCTTTCTTT; d_call: .; v_call: TRBV11-1; clone_size: .; j_call: TRBJ1-1
cdr3_aa: CASTPGVSQPQHF; cdr3_nt: TGTGCCAGCACCCCGGGGGTCAGTCAGCCCCAGCATTTT; d_call: .; v_call: TRBV7-9; clone_size: once; j_call: TRBJ1-5
cdr3_aa: CASSPTGGSGNTIYF; cdr3_nt: TGTGCCAGCTCACCGACGGGGGGATCTGGAAACACCATATATTTT; d_call: .; v_call: TRBV18; clone_size: .; j_call: TRBJ1-3
cdr3_aa: CASSKARGGKTQYF; cdr3_nt: TGTGCCAGCAGCAAAGCGAGAGGAGGGAAGACCCAGTACTTC; d_call: .; v_call: TRBV21-1; clone_size: .; j_call: TRBJ2-5
cdr3_aa: CASSPRRESPLHF; cdr3_nt: TGTGCCAGCTCACCAAGGAGGGAATCACCCCTCCACTTT; d_call: .; v_call: TRBV18; clone_size: .; j_call: TRBJ1-6
cdr3_aa: CASSVGTSGLLIPDTQYF; cdr3_nt: TGTGCCAGCAGCGTAGGGACTAGCGGGCTCCTCATCCCAGATACGCAGTATTTT; d_call: TRBD2; v_call: TRBV9; clone_size: .; j_call: TRBJ2-3
cdr3_aa: CASSSTGPSVGGYTF; cdr3_nt: TGTGCCAGCAGCTCGACAGGGCCCTCGGTGGGTGGCTACACCTTC; d_call: TRBD1; v_call: TRBV7-2; clone_size: few; j_call: TRBJ1-2
cdr3_aa: CASSRGDQPQHF; cdr3_nt: TGTGCCAGCAGTCGGGGGGATCAGCCCCAGCATTTT; d_call: .; v_call: TRBV12-3/TRBV12-4; clone_size: .; j_call: TRBJ1-5
cdr3_aa: CSASLSAGVNEQFF; cdr3_nt: TGCAGTGCTAGTCTGTCGGCGGGGGTTAATGAGCAGTTCTTC; d_call: TRBD2; v_call: TRBV20-1; clone_size: .; j_call: TRBJ2-1
cdr3_aa: CASSFRDSAQETQYF; cdr3_nt: TGTGCCAGCAGCTTCAGGGACAGCGCCCAAGAGACCCAGTACTTC; d_call: TRBD1; v_call: TRBV7-7; clone_size: few; j_call: TRBJ2-5
cdr3_aa: CASSLGLAGDTQYF; cdr3_nt: TGCGCCAGCAGCCTAGGACTAGCAGGAGATACGCAGTATTTT; d_call: TRBD2; v_call: TRBV4-3; clone_size: .; j_call: TRBJ2-3
cdr3_aa: CASANLGRGSVETQYF; cdr3_nt: TGTGCCAGCGCGAATCTAGGCAGGGGGTCGGTGGAGACCCAGTACTTC; d_call: TRBD1; v_call: TRBV7-9; clone_size: .; j_call: TRBJ2-5
cdr3_aa: CASSLARPTGNYEQYF; cdr3_nt: TGTGCCAGCAGCTTAGCGAGGCCGACAGGGAACTACGAGCAGTACTTC; d_call: TRBD1; v_call: TRBV7-6; clone_size: .; j_call: TRBJ2-7
cdr3_aa: CASSSWEGDEQFF; cdr3_nt: TGTGCCAGCAGCTCTTGGGAGGGGGATGAGCAGTTCTTC; d_call: .; v_call: TRBV7-9; clone_size: .; j_call: TRBJ2-1
cdr3_aa: CASKQSDSPLHF; cdr3_nt: TGTGCCAGCAAACAAAGTGATTCACCCCTCCACTTT; d_call: .; v_call: TRBV28; clone_size: .; j_call: TRBJ1-6
cdr3_aa: CASSWGQGTNQPQHF; cdr3_nt: TGTGCCAGCAGCTGGGGACAGGGAACCAATCAGCCCCAGCATTTT; d_call: TRBD1; v_call: TRBV5-6; clone_size: .; j_call: TRBJ1-5
cdr3_aa: CASSLEGWAGPNEQFF; cdr3_nt: TGTGCCAGCAGCTTAGAAGGATGGGCAGGGCCCAATGAGCAGTTCTTC; d_call: .; v_call: TRBV11-2; clone_size: .; j_call: TRBJ2-1
cdr3_aa: CASSLALLRAGGPNEQFF; cdr3_nt: TGTGCCAGCAGCTTAGCGTTGCTTAGAGCGGGGGGGCCTAATGAGCAGTTCTTC; d_call: TRBD2; v_call: TRBV7-9; clone_size: .; j_call: TRBJ2-1
cdr3_aa: CASSNPDRGSYNEQFF; cdr3_nt: TGTGCCAGCAGCAATCCGGACAGAGGCTCCTACAATGAGCAGTTCTTC; d_call: .; v_call: TRBV21-1; clone_size: .; j_call: TRBJ2-1
cdr3_aa: CASSDPLTGVTYGYTF; cdr3_nt: TGTGCCAGCAGCGATCCCTTGACAGGAGTAACCTATGGCTACACCTTC; d_call: .; v_call: TRBV7-9; clone_size: .; j_call: TRBJ1-2
cdr3_aa: CASSLETSASDTQYF; cdr3_nt: TGTGCCAGCAGCTTAGAGACTAGCGCCTCTGATACGCAGTATTTT; d_call: TRBD2; v_call: TRBV11-2; clone_size: .; j_call: TRBJ2-3
cdr3_aa: CASSPRGGAEAFF; cdr3_nt: TGTGCCAGCTCACCACGGGGAGGGGCTGAAGCTTTCTTT; d_call: .; v_call: TRBV18; clone_size: few; j_call: TRBJ1-1
cdr3_aa: CASSAERGTEAFF; cdr3_nt: TGTGCCAGCAGCGCTGAAAGAGGAACTGAAGCTTTCTTT; d_call: .; v_call: TRBV5-4; clone_size: .; j_call: TRBJ1-1
cdr3_aa: CAISDDVGTGYVPYEQYF; cdr3_nt: TGTGCCATCAGTGATGACGTAGGGACAGGGTATGTTCCCTACGAGCAGTACTTC; d_call: TRBD1; v_call: TRBV10-3; clone_size: .; j_call: TRBJ2-7
cdr3_aa: CASRSRQDYEQYF; cdr3_nt: TGTGCCAGTAGAAGTCGACAGGACTACGAGCAGTACTTC; d_call: .; v_call: TRBV19; clone_size: .; j_call: TRBJ2-7
cdr3_aa: CASSGEGGYGYTF; cdr3_nt: TGTGCCAGCAGCGGCGAGGGTGGCTATGGCTACACCTTC; d_call: .; v_call: TRBV12-3/TRBV12-4; clone_size: .; j_call: TRBJ1-2
cdr3_aa: CASSMIGQGVVNYGYTF; cdr3_nt: TGTGCCAGTAGTATGATCGGACAGGGGGTAGTGAACTATGGCTACACCTTC; d_call: TRBD1; v_call: TRBV19; clone_size: .; j_call: TRBJ1-2
cdr3_aa: CASSQNPNYGYTF; cdr3_nt: TGCGCCAGCAGCCAGAATCCTAACTATGGCTACACCTTC; d_call: .; v_call: TRBV5-1; clone_size: .; j_call: TRBJ1-2
cdr3_aa: CASSSRFAGRGWSEAFF; cdr3_nt: TGTGCCAGCAGCTCGCGTTTCGCTGGCAGGGGGTGGTCTGAAGCTTTCTTT; d_call: TRBD1; v_call: TRBV7-9; clone_size: .; j_call: TRBJ1-1
cdr3_aa: CASSYSGQGPNQPQHF; cdr3_nt: TGTGCCAGCAGTTACTCAGGACAGGGACCCAATCAGCCCCAGCATTTT; d_call: TRBD1; v_call: TRBV6-5; clone_size: once; j_call: TRBJ1-5
cdr3_aa: CASSVVGSSYEQYF; cdr3_nt: TGTGCCAGCAGCGTAGTCGGGAGCTCCTACGAGCAGTACTTC; d_call: .; v_call: TRBV9; clone_size: .; j_call: TRBJ2-7
cdr3_aa: CASSLGGGLADTQYF; cdr3_nt: TGTGCCAGCAGCTTAGGGGGAGGTCTCGCAGATACGCAGTATTTT; d_call: .; v_call: TRBV7-6; clone_size: .; j_call: TRBJ2-3
cdr3_aa: CASSRYNEQFF; cdr3_nt: TGTGCCAGCAGTCGGTACAATGAGCAGTTCTTC; d_call: .; v_call: TRBV27; clone_size: .; j_call: TRBJ2-1
cdr3_aa: CASSLRGGSSNQPQHF; cdr3_nt: TGTGCCAGCAGCTTACGGGGAGGGAGTAGCAATCAGCCCCAGCATTTT; d_call: .; v_call: TRBV7-2; clone_size: .; j_call: TRBJ1-5
cdr3_aa: CASSEARGHYNEQFF; cdr3_nt: TGTGCCAGCAGTGAAGCGCGAGGACACTACAATGAGCAGTTCTTC; d_call: .; v_call: TRBV6-1; clone_size: .; j_call: TRBJ2-1
cdr3_aa: CASSIVATANYGYTF; cdr3_nt: TGTGCCAGTAGTATAGTCGCGACAGCTAACTATGGCTACACCTTC; d_call: .; v_call: TRBV19; clone_size: .; j_call: TRBJ1-2
cdr3_aa: CASSADPQAGLGELFF; cdr3_nt: TGCGCCAGCAGCGCCGACCCTCAAGCGGGCCTCGGGGAGCTGTTTTTT; d_call: .; v_call: TRBV5-1; clone_size: .; j_call: TRBJ2-2